What follows describes a single TCR beta chain. The data are from a study of CD8 T cells in Susac syndrome. CDR1 and CDR2 from the germline V gene are LGHDT and YNNKEL (reference sequence). V lost 3 bases, J lost 1 base, and 9 bases lay in between. The CDR3 is 14 amino acids. Random-hexamer reverse transcription was applied to roughly 0.5 to 1 ug RNA. Across 54 Vbeta and 13 Jbeta, TCR beta CDR3 was amplified with immunoSEQ multiplex PCR. Each CDR3 protein gets one entry after TCRdb re-called the immunoSEQ multiplex PCR reads with MiXCR. Among more than 250,000 distinct CDR3 sequences listed, about 90% were seen once. Sequencing of TCR beta was undertaken in CD8+ and CD4+ T cells derived from blood. FACS enriched CD8+ TEMRA cells, while bulk CD8+ and CD4+ were negatively isolated.

The chain combines TRBV3-1 with TRBJ1-1, with a possible D match to TRBD1 (5 bases). This receptor was taken from a human donor with multiple sclerosis. The sequenced sample consisted of CD4+ T cells from PBMCs. The CDR3 DNA reads TGTGCCAGCAGCCAGGTTGGGGGGAACACTGAAGCTTTCTTT. Translation: CASSQVGGNTEAFF.